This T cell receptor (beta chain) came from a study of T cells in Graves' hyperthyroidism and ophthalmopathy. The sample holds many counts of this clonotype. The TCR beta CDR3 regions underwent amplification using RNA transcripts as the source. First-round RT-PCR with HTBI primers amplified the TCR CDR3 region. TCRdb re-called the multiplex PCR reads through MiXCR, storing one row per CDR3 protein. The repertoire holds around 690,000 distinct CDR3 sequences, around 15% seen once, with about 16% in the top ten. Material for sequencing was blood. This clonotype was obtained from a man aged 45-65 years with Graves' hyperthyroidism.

The CDR3 is CASSIATGASYEQYF. In DNA form, the CDR3 reads TGTGCCAGCAGCATCGCGACGGGTGCATCCTACGAGCAGTACTTC. The chain combines TRBV7-2 with TRBJ2-7; D uncertain. Trimming stripped 5 bases from V and 1 base from J, with 15 bases between. Germline CDR1 reads SGHTA; CDR2 reads FQGNSA. This CDR3 has 15 residues.